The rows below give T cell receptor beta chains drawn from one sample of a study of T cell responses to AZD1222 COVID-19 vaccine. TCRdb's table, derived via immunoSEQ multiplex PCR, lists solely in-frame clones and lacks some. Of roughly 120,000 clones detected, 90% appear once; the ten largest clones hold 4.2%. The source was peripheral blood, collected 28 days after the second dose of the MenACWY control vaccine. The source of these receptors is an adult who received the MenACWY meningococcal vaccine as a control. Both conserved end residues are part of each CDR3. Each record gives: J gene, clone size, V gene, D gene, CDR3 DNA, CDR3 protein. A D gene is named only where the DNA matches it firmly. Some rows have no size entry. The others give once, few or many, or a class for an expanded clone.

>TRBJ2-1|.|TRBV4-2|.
TGTGCCAGCAGCCAAGACTGGGCCTACAATGAGCAGTTCTTC
CASSQDWAYNEQFF
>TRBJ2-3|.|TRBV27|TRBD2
TGTGCCAGCAGGCAGGGACTAGCAATCACAGATACGCAGTATTTT
CASRQGLAITDTQYF
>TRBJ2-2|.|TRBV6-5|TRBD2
TGTGCCAGCAGACGTAGCGGGGGGAACACCGGGGAGCTGTTTTTT
CASRRSGGNTGELFF
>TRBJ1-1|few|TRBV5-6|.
TGTGCCGCATTCCGGCGGGGGGGTTTCACTGAAGCTTTCTTT
CAAFRRGGFTEAFF
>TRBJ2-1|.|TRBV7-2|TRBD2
TGTGCCAGCAGCTTAGTGGGGCGGGAGCGATACAATGAGCAGTTCTTC
CASSLVGRERYNEQFF
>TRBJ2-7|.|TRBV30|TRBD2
TGTGCCTGGAGTGTACCGGGAGGCGGCTACGAGCAGTACTTC
CAWSVPGGGYEQYF
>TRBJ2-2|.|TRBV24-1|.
TGTGCCACCAGTGACGCGGGACCGAACCGGTACACCGGGGAGCTGTTTTTT
CATSDAGPNRYTGELFF
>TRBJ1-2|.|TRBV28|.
TGTGCCAGCAGTTTACAACGGGGCTATGGCTACACCTTC
CASSLQRGYGYTF
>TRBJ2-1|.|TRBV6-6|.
TGTGCCAGCAGTCAACCCAGGGGAGGTTCATACAATGAGCAGTTCTTC
CASSQPRGGSYNEQFF
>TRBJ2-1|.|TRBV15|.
TGTGCCACCAGCAGAGTTGCCTATGAGCAGTTCTTC
CATSRVAYEQFF
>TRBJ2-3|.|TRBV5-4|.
TGTGCCAGCAGCTTGGGAGGGGACGGCACAGATACGCAGTATTTT
CASSLGGDGTDTQYF
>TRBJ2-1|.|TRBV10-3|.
TGTGCCGTGAAAGGGGGCAATGAGCAGTTCTTC
CAVKGGNEQFF
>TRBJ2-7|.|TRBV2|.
TGTGCCAGCAGTGATGTGGGATCCTACGAGCAGTACTTC
CASSDVGSYEQYF
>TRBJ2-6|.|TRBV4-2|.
TGTGCCAGCAGCCAACTAACTAGCTCCGGGGCCAACGTCCTGACTTTC
CASSQLTSSGANVLTF
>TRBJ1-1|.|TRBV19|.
TGTGCCAGTAATCAGGTCCCGACGAACACTGAAGCTTTCTTT
CASNQVPTNTEAFF
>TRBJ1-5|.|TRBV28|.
TGTGCCAGCGGGATAACTAGCAATCAGCCCCAGCATTTT
CASGITSNQPQHF
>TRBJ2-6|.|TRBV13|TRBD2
TGTGCCAGCAGCTTAGTACGGGGAGGGAACTCTGGGGCCAACGTCCTGACTTTC
CASSLVRGGNSGANVLTF
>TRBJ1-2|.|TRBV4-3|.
TGCGCCAGCAGCCAAGATATGGCGAAAGCGGATGGCTACACCTTC
CASSQDMAKADGYTF
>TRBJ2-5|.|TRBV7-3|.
TGTGCCAGCAGCTTAACTGGGGGGCAGGGGACCCAGTACTTC
CASSLTGGQGTQYF
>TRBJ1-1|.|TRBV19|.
TGTGCCAGTGCCCTCCCTGGGGTGCGGGGACCTGAAGCTTTCTTT
CASALPGVRGPEAFF
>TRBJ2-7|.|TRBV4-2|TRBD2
TGTGCCAGCAGCCAAGATACTAGCGGGATTTACGAGCAGTACTTC
CASSQDTSGIYEQYF
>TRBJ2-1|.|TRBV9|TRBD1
TGTGCCAGCAGCCCCAGGACAGGGGATGAGCAGTTCTTC
CASSPRTGDEQFF
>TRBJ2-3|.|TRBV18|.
TGTGCCAGCTCACTCGATCAACCGACCCTCAGGGGAGGAGATACGCAGTATTTT
CASSLDQPTLRGGDTQYF
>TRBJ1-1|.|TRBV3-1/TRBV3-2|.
TGTGCCAGCAGCCAGGACAGCCGGTTTTTTGCTTTCTTT
CASSQDSRFFAFF